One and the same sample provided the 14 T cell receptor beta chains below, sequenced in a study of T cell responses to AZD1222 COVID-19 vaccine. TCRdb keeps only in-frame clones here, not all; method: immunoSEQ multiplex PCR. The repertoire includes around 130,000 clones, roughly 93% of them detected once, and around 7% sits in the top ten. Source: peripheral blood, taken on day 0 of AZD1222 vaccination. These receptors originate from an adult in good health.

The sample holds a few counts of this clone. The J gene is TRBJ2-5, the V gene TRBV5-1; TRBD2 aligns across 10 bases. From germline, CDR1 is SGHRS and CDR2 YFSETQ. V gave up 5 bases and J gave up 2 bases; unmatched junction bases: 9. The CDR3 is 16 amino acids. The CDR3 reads CASSSTSGTVQETQYF. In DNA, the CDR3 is TGCGCCAGCAGTTCAACTAGCGGGACTGTGCAAGAGACCCAGTACTTC.

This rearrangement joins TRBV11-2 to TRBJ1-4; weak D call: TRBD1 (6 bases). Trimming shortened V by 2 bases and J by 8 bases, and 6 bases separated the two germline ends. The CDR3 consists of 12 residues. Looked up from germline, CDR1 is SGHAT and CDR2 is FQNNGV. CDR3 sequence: CASSLTGEKLFF. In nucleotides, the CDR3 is TGTGCCAGCAGCTTAACAGGGGAAAAACTGTTTTTT.

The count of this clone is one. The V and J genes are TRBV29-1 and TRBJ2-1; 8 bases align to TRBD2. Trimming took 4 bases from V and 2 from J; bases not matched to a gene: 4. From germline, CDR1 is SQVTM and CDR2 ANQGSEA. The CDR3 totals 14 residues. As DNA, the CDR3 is TGCAGCGTTGGGGGGACTAGACCCTACAATGAGCAGTTCTTC. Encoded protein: CSVGGTRPYNEQFF.

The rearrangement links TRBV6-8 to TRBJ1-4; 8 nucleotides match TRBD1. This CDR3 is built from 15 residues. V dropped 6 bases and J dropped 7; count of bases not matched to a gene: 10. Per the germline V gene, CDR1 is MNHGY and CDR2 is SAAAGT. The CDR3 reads CASSYKWDRSEKLFF. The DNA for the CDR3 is TGTGCCAGCAGCTATAAATGGGACAGGTCTGAAAAACTGTTTTTT.

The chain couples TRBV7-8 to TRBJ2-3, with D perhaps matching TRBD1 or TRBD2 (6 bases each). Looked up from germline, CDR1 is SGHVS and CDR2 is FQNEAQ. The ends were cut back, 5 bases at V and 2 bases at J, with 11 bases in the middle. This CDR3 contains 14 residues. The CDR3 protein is CASSPGAPTDTQYF. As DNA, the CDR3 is TGTGCCAGCAGCCCGGGGGCCCCCACAGATACGCAGTATTTT.

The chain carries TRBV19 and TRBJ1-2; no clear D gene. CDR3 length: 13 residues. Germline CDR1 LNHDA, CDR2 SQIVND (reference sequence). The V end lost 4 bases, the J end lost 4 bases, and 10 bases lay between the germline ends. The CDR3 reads CASSSQAFYGYTF. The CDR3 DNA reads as TGTGCCAGTAGTAGTCAGGCCTTCTATGGCTACACCTTC.

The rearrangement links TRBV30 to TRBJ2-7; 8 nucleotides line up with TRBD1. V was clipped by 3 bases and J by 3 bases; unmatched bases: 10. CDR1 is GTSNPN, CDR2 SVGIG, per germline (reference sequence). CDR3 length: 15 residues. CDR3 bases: TGTGCCTGGAGCCCCCGGGACAGGCCTAGCTACGAGCAGTACTTC. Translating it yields CAWSPRDRPSYEQYF.

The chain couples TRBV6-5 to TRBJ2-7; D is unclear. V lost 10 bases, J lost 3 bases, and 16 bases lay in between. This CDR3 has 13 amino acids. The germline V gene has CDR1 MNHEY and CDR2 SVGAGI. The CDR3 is CATQFRSGYEQYF. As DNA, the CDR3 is TGTGCCACCCAGTTCAGGTCAGGCTACGAGCAGTACTTC.

In DNA form, the CDR3 reads TGTGCCAGCAGCCAAGAGGTAGCCTCTAGCGGGAACACCGGGGAGCTGTTTTTT. Its translation: CASSQEVASSGNTGELFF. This rearrangement joins TRBV4-2 to TRBJ2-2; 7 nucleotides align to TRBD2. This CDR3 region has 18 residues. Germline CDR1 LGHNA, CDR2 YNFKEQ. The V gene end was trimmed by 0 bases and the J gene end by 1 base; junction bases not matched to a gene: 8.

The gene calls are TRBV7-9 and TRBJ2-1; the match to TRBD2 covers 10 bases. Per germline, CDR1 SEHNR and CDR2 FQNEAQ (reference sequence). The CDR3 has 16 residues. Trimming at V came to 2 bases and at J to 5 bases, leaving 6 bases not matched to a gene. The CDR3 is CASSLTSGTPNNEQFF. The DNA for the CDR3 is TGTGCCAGCAGCTTAACTAGCGGGACCCCTAACAATGAGCAGTTCTTC. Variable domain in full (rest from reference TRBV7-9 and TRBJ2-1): DTGVSQNPRHKITKRGQNVTFRCDPISEHNRLYWYRQTLGQGPEFLTYFQNEAQLEKSRLLSDRFSAERPKGSFSTLEIQRTEQGDSAMYLCASSLTSGTPNNEQFFGPGTRLTVL.

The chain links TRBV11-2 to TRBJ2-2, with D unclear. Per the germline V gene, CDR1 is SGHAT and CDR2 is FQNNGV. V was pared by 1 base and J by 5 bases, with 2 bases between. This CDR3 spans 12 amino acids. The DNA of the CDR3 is TGTGCCAGCAGCTTAGTGACCGGGGAGCTGTTTTTT. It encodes CASSLVTGELFF.

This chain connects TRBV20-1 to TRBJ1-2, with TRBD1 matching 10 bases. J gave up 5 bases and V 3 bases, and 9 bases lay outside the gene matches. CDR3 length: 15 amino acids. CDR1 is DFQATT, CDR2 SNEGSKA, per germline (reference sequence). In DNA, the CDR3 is TGCAGTGCTAGTGGGCCGGACAGGGGGATGTATGGCTACACCTTC. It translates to CSASGPDRGMYGYTF.

For the CDR3, the DNA is TGTGCCAGCAGCACCGCCGGGACTAGCGTGCCAGGGGGGCTCAATGAGCAGTTCTTC. Amino acids: CASSTAGTSVPGGLNEQFF. The gene calls are TRBV5-4 and TRBJ2-1; 10 bases map to TRBD2. This CDR3 spans 19 amino acids. J gave up 6 bases and V 4 bases, and 19 bases lay outside the gene matches. Per germline, CDR1 SGHNT and CDR2 YYREEE (reference sequence).

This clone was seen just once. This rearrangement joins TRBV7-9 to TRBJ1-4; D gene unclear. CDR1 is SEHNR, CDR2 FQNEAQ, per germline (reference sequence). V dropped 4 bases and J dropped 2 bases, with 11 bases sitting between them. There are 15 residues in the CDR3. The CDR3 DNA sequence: TGTGCCAGCAGCTCACCTCAGGACACTAATGAAAAACTGTTTTTT. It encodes CASSSPQDTNEKLFF.